These 19 T cell receptor beta chains originate from one sample sequenced in a study of early T cells in non-severe SARS-CoV-2 infection. TCRdb called the 5' RACE reads again in MiXCR, with one record for every CDR3 protein. The table includes some 49,000 distinct CDR3 sequences, roughly 10% detected once. Material: whole blood. These TCRs come from an adult who was a healthcare worker with PCR-confirmed SARS-CoV-2 infection or an uninfected control (not recorded which).

V usage is TRBV12-3 or TRBV12-4 and J usage is TRBJ2-3, with TRBD1 matching over 8 bases. This CDR3 region has 14 residues. Trimming removed 6 bases from V and 2 bases from J; junction bases left unmatched: 4. The CDR3, as DNA: TGTGCCAGCAGCTACAGGGGGTACACAGATACGCAGTATTTT. Translation: CASSYRGYTDTQYF.

There are a few counts of this clonotype. The chain is built from TRBV7-2 and TRBJ2-5; 10 positions agree with TRBD2. The V gene end was trimmed by 2 bases and the J gene end by 3 bases; junction bases not matched to a gene: 3. Germline V gene data show CDR1 as SGHTA and CDR2 as FQGNSA. This CDR3 is 15 amino acids long. DNA of the CDR3: TGTGCCAGCAGCTTAACCCTAGCGGGGGAAGAGACCCAGTACTTC. This sequence encodes CASSLTLAGEETQYF.

This sequence joins TRBV7-6 and TRBJ1-1; D unresolved. The CDR3 extends over 13 amino acids. Trimming shortened V by 4 bases and J by 1 base, and 7 bases separated the two germline ends. Per the germline V gene, CDR1 is SGHVS and CDR2 is FNYEAQ. The CDR3 protein is CASSSTPNTEAFF. DNA for the CDR3: TGTGCCAGCAGCTCGACTCCGAACACTGAAGCTTTCTTT.

This chain uses TRBV19 with TRBJ2-7, with no clear D. The CDR3 length is 14 residues. V gave up 7 bases and J gave up 3 bases, with 16 bases separating them. Germline lookup yields CDR1 LNHDA and CDR2 SQIVND (reference sequence). The CDR3: CASIRPQELYEQYF. For the CDR3, the DNA is TGTGCCAGTATACGGCCGCAGGAGCTCTACGAGCAGTACTTC.

A note on this clonotype: An end of the junction does not agree with germline; a read error may underlie this. The genes are TRBV28 and TRBJ2-1; D remains unclear. Germline CDR1 MDHEN, CDR2 SYDVKM. The CDR3 sequence is 14 residues long. CDR3 sequence (DNA): TGTGCCAGCAGTTTATCCCCGATGGTCCCCGCCAGGATCTTC. Protein: CASSLSPMVPARIF.

This clonotype was detected ten times or more. The V and J genes are TRBV4-1 and TRBJ2-1; D unresolved. Between the trimmed V and J ends, which lost 1 base and 7 bases, there was a span of 8 bases. The CDR3 is 13 amino acids. Per germline, CDR1 MGHRA and CDR2 YSYEKL. The CDR3 region has the DNA TGCGCCAGCAGCCAAGCCCTGGGGAATGAGCAGTTCTTC. The encoded protein is CASSQALGNEQFF.

This clonotype was recorded a few times. J is TRBJ2-5 and V is TRBV2; 9 nucleotides line up with TRBD2. Germline CDR1 and CDR2: SNHLY and FYNNEI. Germline trimming cut 5 bases from V and 6 bases from J; bases unmatched to any gene: 4. CDR3 length equals 13 residues. The CDR3 region is CASSSSGVKTQYF. CDR3 coding DNA: TGTGCCAGCAGTTCTAGCGGGGTCAAGACCCAGTACTTC.

Sample share makes this clonotype medium-sized (0.01 to 0.1%). The chain has TRBV6-5 and TRBJ1-6; a weak D match, TRBD1 (5 bases). The CDR3 is 14 residues long. The ends were cut back, 7 bases at V and 8 bases at J, with 15 bases in the middle. The germline V gene encodes CDR1 MNHEY and CDR2 SVGAGI. DNA of the CDR3: TGTGCCAGCACCCCGGGGGACGGAGATTCACCCCTCCACTTT. Translation gives CASTPGDGDSPLHF.

This clonotype was counted ten times or more. J is TRBJ2-3 and V is TRBV7-9; TRBD2 is a possible D gene (6 bases). The ends were cut back, 4 bases at V and 3 bases at J, with 11 bases in the middle. The CDR3 loop spans 14 amino acids. Germline V gene lookup returns CDR1 SEHNR and CDR2 FQNEAQ (reference sequence). The CDR3 reads CASSSATSTDTQYF. In nucleotides, the CDR3 is TGTGCCAGCAGCTCAGCGACTAGTACAGATACGCAGTATTTT.

This clonotype was recorded many times. In DNA form, the CDR3 reads TGTGCCAGTAGTATTACAGGGATCCATGAGCAGTTCTTC. It translates to CASSITGIHEQFF. The chain uses TRBV19 and TRBJ2-1; a possible D gene is TRBD1 (6 bases). Per the germline V gene, CDR1 is LNHDA and CDR2 is SQIVND (reference sequence). Trimming left V 3 bases short and J 8 bases short, with 11 bases between. The CDR3 totals 13 residues.

This clonotype was counted many times. The CDR3 loop reads CSVPLTGTRDTEAFF. The CDR3 nucleotides read TGCAGCGTCCCCTTGACAGGGACGAGGGACACTGAAGCTTTCTTT. The chain couples TRBV29-1 to TRBJ1-1, with TRBD1 matching 7 bases. CDR3 size: 15 residues. The ends lost 6 bases at V and 3 bases at J; junction bases unmatched: 13. CDR1 SQVTM and CDR2 ANQGSEA come from the germline V gene.

This chain uses TRBV2 with TRBJ2-2, with D possibly being TRBD2 (6 bases). The CDR3 runs to 15 residues. Between the trimmed V and J ends, which lost 2 bases and 4 bases, there was a span of 11 bases. Germline V gene data show CDR1 as SNHLY and CDR2 as FYNNEI. The CDR3 loop is CASSETMGGTGELFF. In DNA form, the CDR3 reads TGTGCCAGCAGTGAAACGATGGGGGGCACCGGGGAGCTGTTTTTT.

This clonotype was observed at least ten times. The V and J genes are TRBV6-5 and TRBJ2-1, with D possibly TRBD2 on 5 matching bases. Germline loops: CDR1 MNHEY, CDR2 SVGAGI. V shed 2 bases and J shed 6 bases, with 8 bases lying between them. The CDR3 length is 13 residues. DNA of the CDR3: TGTGCCAGCAGTTACGGACTGTTCAATGAGCAGTTCTTC. Its translation is CASSYGLFNEQFF.

The rearrangement uses TRBV12-3 or TRBV12-4 and TRBJ1-1; no definite D call. The V and J ends lost 6 bases and 5 bases respectively, with 13 bases between them. This CDR3 contains 13 residues. The CDR3 DNA reads TGTGCCAGCAGGGGCCTTCTTTGGACTGAAGCTTTCTTT. Its protein is CASRGLLWTEAFF.

This clonotype occurred a few times. This chain joins TRBV7-2 and TRBJ2-5; 10 bases fit TRBD2. J gave up 2 bases and V 1 base, and 4 bases lay outside the gene matches. Germline V gives CDR1 SGHTA, CDR2 FQGNSA. This CDR3 contains 16 residues. CDR3 nucleotide sequence: TGTGCCAGCAGCTTAGGGTCAGCGGGGGGGCAAGAGACCCAGTACTTC. Its translation is CASSLGSAGGQETQYF.

This clonotype was counted ten times or more. This sequence joins TRBV12-3 or TRBV12-4 and TRBJ1-1; the match to TRBD1 covers 8 bases. The CDR3 is 12 amino acids. Germline trimming cut 6 bases from V and 7 bases from J; bases unmatched to any gene: 4. Here the CDR3 reads CASSFGQGEAFF. The CDR3 coding sequence is TGTGCCAGCAGCTTCGGACAGGGTGAAGCTTTCTTT.

This chain connects TRBV18 to TRBJ2-7, with D perhaps TRBD1 or TRBD2 (5 bases each). This CDR3 contains 14 residues. The germline V gene has CDR1 KGHSH and CDR2 LQKENI. V was trimmed by 3 bases and J by 6 bases, leaving 15 bases between them. The CDR3 here is CASSPTRMRGEQYF. DNA of the CDR3: TGTGCCAGCTCACCTACGAGGATGAGGGGCGAGCAGTACTTC.

This clonotype appeared many times. J is TRBJ1-5 and V is TRBV5-6, with 11 positions matching TRBD1. Losses at the gene ends were 4 bases for V and 2 bases for J; bases not matched to a gene: 8. Germline V gene data show CDR1 as SGHDT and CDR2 as YYEEEE. This CDR3 is built from 17 residues. The CDR3 nucleotides are TGTGCCAGCAGCCTGGGACAGGGGGTTGGTGGCAATCAGCCCCAGCATTTT. Its protein is CASSLGQGVGGNQPQHF.

The chain combines TRBV12-3 or TRBV12-4 with TRBJ2-7, with a tentative D call TRBD1 (8 bases). Deletions cut 5 bases from V and 0 bases from J, with 14 bases between. The CDR3 spans 15 residues. The CDR3 coding sequence is TGTGCCAGCAGTCGCAACAGGGGGGGCTCCTACGAGCAGTACTTC. Protein: CASSRNRGGSYEQYF.